This T cell receptor (beta chain) is drawn from a study of T cell responses to AZD1222 COVID-19 vaccine. Study-wide results and limits: No repertoire was sampled before or during the peak T cell response, only after it.

Sequencing was performed with immunoSEQ multiplex PCR; in TCRdb, only in-frame clones are kept and a portion is missing. In the table there are 25,000 to 30,000 clones, around 93% of which are singletons. Remarks on this clone: Its antigen is not identified.

Trimming cost V 0 bases and J 3 bases, with 14 bases left between them. The CDR3 runs to 16 residues. Germline assignment: CDR1 MGHRA and CDR2 YSYEKL. This TCR was sampled from an adult who received the AZD1222 COVID-19 vaccine. Sequenced here: peripheral blood, sampled 28 days after the second AZD1222 dose. The V call is TRBV4-1, the J call TRBJ1-2, with D possibly TRBD1 on 5 matching bases. CDR3 residues: CASSQDGRGEYYGYTF. Here the CDR3 DNA reads TGCGCCAGCAGCCAAGATGGGAGGGGTGAATACTATGGCTACACCTTC.